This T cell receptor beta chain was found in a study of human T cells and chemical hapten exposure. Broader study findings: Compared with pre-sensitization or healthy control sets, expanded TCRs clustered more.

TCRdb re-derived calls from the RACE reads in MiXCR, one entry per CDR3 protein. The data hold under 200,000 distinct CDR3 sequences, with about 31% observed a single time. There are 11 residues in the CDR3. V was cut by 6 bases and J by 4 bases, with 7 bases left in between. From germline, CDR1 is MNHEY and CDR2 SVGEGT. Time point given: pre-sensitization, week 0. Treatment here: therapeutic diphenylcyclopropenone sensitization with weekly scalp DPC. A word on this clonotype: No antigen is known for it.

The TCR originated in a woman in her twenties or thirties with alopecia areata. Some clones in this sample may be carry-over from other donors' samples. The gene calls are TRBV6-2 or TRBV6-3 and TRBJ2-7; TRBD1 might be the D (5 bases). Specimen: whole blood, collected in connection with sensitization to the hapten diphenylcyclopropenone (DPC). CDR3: CASSAGYEQYF. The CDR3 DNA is TGTGCCAGCAGCGCAGGGTACGAGCAGTACTTC.